The 3 T cell receptor beta chains below were found in one sample sequenced in a study of tissue-resident memory T cells in lung cancer. The libraries for TCR sequencing contained UMIs. TCRdb called the reads again in MiXCR, with one record for every CDR3 protein. Of over 250 distinct CDR3 sequences in the sample, 18% were seen once. CD103 expression was the sorting criterion for the CD8+ T cells. Specimen: CD103- CD8+ T cells from lung tumor tissue. These receptor sequences come from a human donor with treatment-naive lung cancer (subtype not recorded).

This clonotype was counted only a few times. This chain connects TRBV11-2 to TRBJ2-5, with D perhaps TRBD1 or TRBD2 (6 bases each). The CDR3 loop spans 15 amino acids. Trimming left V 5 bases short and J 5 bases short, with 18 bases between. The germline CDR1 and CDR2 sequences are SGHAT and FQNNGV. This CDR3 reads CASSPWERRGETQYF. Written as DNA, the CDR3 is TGTGCCAGCAGCCCCTGGGAGCGGAGGGGGGAGACCCAGTACTTC.

This clonotype was counted once. The chain joins TRBV12-3 or TRBV12-4 to TRBJ2-7; D possibly corresponds to TRBD1 (6 bases). This CDR3 has 15 amino acids. V shed 6 bases and J shed 6 bases, with 21 bases lying between them. The DNA for the CDR3 is TGTGCCAGCAGACTAGAGGACAGCATAAGCTCCGAGCAGTACTTC. Protein: CASRLEDSISSEQYF.

The chain carries TRBV27 and TRBJ2-1; D might be TRBD2 (7 bases). The germline V and J ends were trimmed by 4 bases and 10 bases, with 14 bases remaining between them. From germline, CDR1 is MNHEY and CDR2 SMNVEV (reference sequence). CDR3 length equals 13 residues. The CDR3 bases are TGTGCCAGCAGTTACAGGGACTACCTCGAGCAGTTCTTC. It encodes CASSYRDYLEQFF.